One and the same sample provided the 24 T cell receptor beta chains below, sequenced in a study of T-cell reconstitution after alpha-beta-depleted transplantation in children. A TCRbeta library incorporating unique molecular identifiers was prepared. TCRdb independently ran MiXCR on the PCR reads; one entry per CDR3 protein. The sample lists a few hundred thousand distinct CDR3 sequences, just over 20% seen once, with around 3.9% in the top ten. This specimen was PBMCs from the stem cell graft donor, taken from the stem cell graft. The origin of the receptors is a human donor who donated a stem cell graft to a child with acute myeloid leukemia.

This rearrangement joins TRBV5-6 to TRBJ2-7, with unresolved D. In germline, CDR1 is SGHDT, CDR2 YYEEEE. The V end lost 4 bases, the J end lost 4 bases, and 21 bases lay between the germline ends. The CDR3 runs 16 residues. The CDR3 DNA reads as TGTGCCAGCAGCACCCGTACCCTAGTGGGGTTGTACGAGCAGTACTTC. The encoded protein is CASSTRTLVGLYEQYF.

The chain recombines TRBV6-5 with TRBJ2-5, with 7 positions matching TRBD2. V shed 5 bases, J shed 4 bases, and the junction held 13 bases outside the gene matches. Germline loops: CDR1 MNHEY, CDR2 SVGAGI. This CDR3 comprises 16 residues. This CDR3 is CASSQSPGGGRETQYF. Written as DNA, the CDR3 is TGTGCCAGCAGTCAGTCCCCTGGGGGAGGGAGAGAGACCCAGTACTTC.

The table lists this clonotype with a few counts. The chain recombines TRBV7-2 with TRBJ2-7; 12 nucleotides agree with TRBD2. The germline V gene encodes CDR1 SGHTA and CDR2 FQGNSA. CDR3 size: 15 residues. The J segment lost 4 bases and the V segment lost 5 bases, leaving 6 bases of the junction unmatched. For the CDR3, the DNA is TGTGCCAGCAGCGAGACTAGCGGGAGAGTTTACGAGCAGTACTTC. This codes for CASSETSGRVYEQYF.

The rearrangement links TRBV12-3 or TRBV12-4 to TRBJ2-1; D ambiguous. Trimming took 3 bases from V and 10 from J, leaving 7 bases between them. The length of the CDR3 is 11 residues. The CDR3: CASSFQGEQFF. CDR3 DNA: TGTGCCAGCAGTTTCCAAGGAGAGCAGTTCTTC.

This clonotype was counted only a few times. The gene calls are TRBV12-3 or TRBV12-4 and TRBJ1-1; D not resolved. The CDR3 contains 11 residues. Trimming removed 6 bases from V and 8 bases from J, with 10 bases in between. In DNA, the CDR3 is TGTGCCAGCAGCCTCGAACCCGAAGCTTTCTTT. Translation gives CASSLEPEAFF.

The chain employs TRBV12-3 or TRBV12-4 and TRBJ1-3; possibly TRBD1 for D (6 bases). CDR3 length: 15 residues. Trimming stripped 4 bases from V and 3 bases from J, with 13 bases between. The DNA of the CDR3 is TGTGCCAGCAGTTCTACAAGGGGGATTGGAAACACCATATATTTT. This codes for CASSSTRGIGNTIYF.

This chain links TRBV15 with TRBJ2-3, with 9 nucleotides matching TRBD1. The V gene end was trimmed by 1 base and the J gene end by 2 bases; junction bases not matched to a gene: 4. There are 16 residues in the CDR3. From germline, CDR1 is LNHNV and CDR2 YYDKDF (reference sequence). CDR3 bases: TGTGCCACCAGCAGAGGAACAGGGGGCAACACAGATACGCAGTATTTT. Protein product: CATSRGTGGNTDTQYF.

The chain joins TRBV20-1 to TRBJ2-1; TRBD2 agrees at 7 bases. CDR1 is DFQATT and CDR2 is SNEGSKA in the germline V gene (reference sequence). This CDR3 has 17 amino acids. V lost 6 bases and J lost 6; bases outside the gene matches: 20. The CDR3: CSAILRAGDVIGNEQFF. The CDR3 nucleotides read TGCAGTGCCATACTTCGGGCGGGAGACGTAATTGGCAATGAGCAGTTCTTC.

The gene calls are TRBV5-4 and TRBJ1-2; 7 nucleotides line up with TRBD1. J was trimmed by 2 bases and V by 6 bases; bases with no gene match: 10. The length of the CDR3 is 15 residues. CDR1 is SGHNT and CDR2 is YYREEE in the germline V gene (reference sequence). CDR3 bases: TGTGCCAGCACTCCGTACGGGACAGCCAACTATGGCTACACCTTC. It is translated as CASTPYGTANYGYTF.

This clonotype appeared a few times. In nucleotides, the CDR3 is TGTGCCATCAGGGTCGATAGCGGGCCTAATCACAATGAGCAGTTCTTC. It encodes CAIRVDSGPNHNEQFF. The chain uses TRBV10-3 and TRBJ2-1; 7 nucleotides agree with TRBD2. CDR1 and CDR2 from the germline V gene are ENHRY and SYGVKD. The CDR3 extends over 16 amino acids. V shed 6 bases and J 5 bases; nucleotides not matched to a gene: 13.

The rearrangement joins TRBV4-3 to TRBJ2-3; D is tentatively TRBD1 or TRBD2 (5 bases each). This CDR3 spans 14 amino acids. The V and J ends lost 4 bases and 1 base respectively, with 9 bases between them. Per the germline V gene, CDR1 is LGHNA and CDR2 is YSLEER. For the CDR3, the DNA is TGCGCCAGCAGCCCCCAGGGAGGCACAGATACGCAGTATTTT. Translation gives CASSPQGGTDTQYF.

This clonotype was seen many times. A read error may account for a junction end that differs from germline. The chain recombines TRBV7-3 with TRBJ2-1; TRBD2 agrees at 8 bases. The CDR3 runs to 15 residues. Germline-derived CDR1 and CDR2 are SGHTA and FQGTGA. CDR3 in DNA: TGTGCCAGCAGCACCGCGGGACTAGGCTACGATGAGCGGTTCTTC. Amino acid sequence: CASSTAGLGYDERFF.

This chain uses TRBV12-3 or TRBV12-4 with TRBJ2-5; 9 nucleotides line up with TRBD2. Losses at the gene ends were 5 bases for V and 5 bases for J; bases not matched to a gene: 12. The CDR3 contains 16 residues. As DNA, the CDR3 is TGTGCCAGCAGTCTGGTTCTGAGCGGGAGGTGGGAGACCCAGTACTTC. As protein: CASSLVLSGRWETQYF.

The V and J genes are TRBV20-1 and TRBJ2-7, with D possibly matching TRBD1 (6 bases). V was clipped by 6 bases and J by 1 base, with 16 bases between them. This CDR3 contains 14 residues. Germline V gives CDR1 DFQATT, CDR2 SNEGSKA (reference sequence). The CDR3 region has the DNA TGCAGTGCGGCTGGGACAAACCTTTCCTACGAGCAGTACTTC. Translation gives CSAAGTNLSYEQYF.

The chain employs TRBV12-3 or TRBV12-4 and TRBJ2-5; D is perhaps TRBD2 (6 bases). The germline V and J ends were trimmed by 1 base and 5 bases, with 14 bases remaining between them. The CDR3 is 15 residues long. The CDR3 coding sequence is TGTGCCAGCAGTTTAGGGCTCAGGGAGGAGGAGACCCAGTACTTC. This encodes CASSLGLREEETQYF.

The chain uses TRBV11-2 and TRBJ2-1, with D perhaps matching TRBD2 (6 bases). This CDR3 comprises 18 residues. Germline CDR1 SGHAT, CDR2 FQNNGV. V shed 5 bases and J shed 0 bases, with 20 bases lying between them. The CDR3 sequence: CASSGPSSDQHSYNEQFF. As DNA, the CDR3 is TGTGCCAGCAGCGGTCCGTCTAGCGACCAACACTCCTACAATGAGCAGTTCTTC.

In its sample, this clonotype was seen a few times. The chain carries TRBV25-1 and TRBJ2-3; TRBD2 might be the D (6 bases). The germline V gene has CDR1 MGHDK and CDR2 SYGVNS. Trimming shortened V by 1 base and J by 5 bases, and 13 bases separated the two germline ends. The CDR3 sequence is 15 residues long. As DNA, the CDR3 is TGTGCCAGCAGTGAATGGGGGGAGTCCCAAGATACGCAGTATTTT. It encodes CASSEWGESQDTQYF.

In its sample, this clonotype was seen a few times. The V gene is TRBV12-3 or TRBV12-4, the J gene TRBJ1-5, with D maybe TRBD1 (5 bases). The CDR3 runs 17 residues. V was clipped by 5 bases and J by 0 bases, with 17 bases between them. The chain's CDR3 is CASSKGTMSYSNQPQHF. The CDR3 DNA reads as TGTGCCAGCAGTAAGGGGACCATGTCGTATAGCAATCAGCCCCAGCATTTT.

The chain has TRBV20-1 and TRBJ2-3; no firm D call. The CDR3 has 12 amino acids. With 5 bases removed from V and 4 bases from J, the gap between germline ends came to 10 bases. CDR1 is DFQATT, CDR2 SNEGSKA, per germline (reference sequence). The chain's CDR3 is CSAEKTADTQYF. The CDR3, as DNA: TGCAGTGCTGAAAAGACCGCAGATACGCAGTATTTT.

V and J are TRBV28 and TRBJ2-7, with D unclear. The CDR3 has 16 residues. Trimming pared 3 bases from V and 6 bases from J, leaving 21 bases between. Germline lookup yields CDR1 MDHEN and CDR2 SYDVKM. In nucleotides, the CDR3 is TGTGCCAGCAGTTTGGGTACTGCGATACGGCGATTCGAGCAGTACTTC. Residues: CASSLGTAIRRFEQYF. Using reference TRBV28 and TRBJ2-7 for the parts outside the CDR3, the full variable domain is DVKVTQSSRYLVKRTGEKVFLECVQDMDHENMFWYRQDPGLGLRLIYFSYDVKMKEKGDIPEGYSVSREKKERFSLILESASTNQTSMYLCASSLGTAIRRFEQYFGPGTRLTVT.

The sample holds a few counts of this clonotype. The V gene is TRBV12-3 or TRBV12-4, the J gene TRBJ2-3; D may be TRBD2 (5 bases). The CDR3 contains 15 residues. The ends were cut back, 3 bases at V and 0 bases at J, with 10 bases in the middle. The CDR3 DNA is TGTGCCAGCAGTTTGGCTAGCCCCAGCACAGATACGCAGTATTTT. Translated, it gives CASSLASPSTDTQYF.

This clonotype was picked up many times. The chain carries TRBV6-1 and TRBJ2-5; TRBD1 matches at 7 bases. CDR1 is MNHNS and CDR2 is SASEGT in the germline V gene. V shed 6 bases and J 5 bases; nucleotides not matched to a gene: 6. There are 13 residues in the CDR3. The CDR3 protein is CASRRQGVETQYF. As DNA, the CDR3 is TGTGCCAGCAGGCGACAGGGAGTGGAGACCCAGTACTTC.

The rearrangement uses TRBV2 and TRBJ2-3; D is perhaps TRBD2 (5 bases). The CDR3 is 14 residues long. Deletions cut 3 bases from V and 6 bases from J, with 13 bases between. CDR1 is SNHLY, CDR2 FYNNEI, per germline. In DNA, the CDR3 is TGTGCCAGCAGTGAGTCTGCGGGTGCTGATACGCAGTATTTT. Encoded protein: CASSESAGADTQYF.

The chain combines TRBV5-1 with TRBJ2-3; 8 positions agree with TRBD2. CDR1 SGHRS and CDR2 YFSETQ come from the germline V gene. This CDR3 is built from 16 residues. V trimming: 1 base; J trimming: 6 bases; junction bases outside the gene matches: 10. As DNA, the CDR3 is TGCGCCAGCAGCTTGAGCGGGAGTTTGCCCCACGATACGCAGTATTTT. Its protein is CASSLSGSLPHDTQYF.